The rows below give T cell receptor beta chains drawn from one sample of a study of CD8+ T cells in alopecia areata. Libraries were prepared by immunoSEQ multiplex PCR; TCRdb keeps only in-frame clonotypes and omits some of them. This table holds tens of thousands of clones, around 60% found once. The specimen sequenced was NKG2D-high CD8+ T cells sorted from blood. The receptors shown here come from a human donor with alopecia areata. Each CDR3 is given with its conserved first and last residue. A D gene is named only where the DNA matches it firmly. Rows may omit the clone size; those that give it use once, few, many or a size class.

clone_size: .; d_call: .; v_call: TRBV28; j_call: TRBJ2-7; cdr3_aa: CASSLSLSVDEQYF; cdr3_nt: TGTGCCAGCAGTTTATCCCTCTCTGTCGACGAGCAGTACTTC
clone_size: .; d_call: .; v_call: TRBV28; j_call: TRBJ2-3; cdr3_aa: CASSLQTLDTQYF; cdr3_nt: TGTGCCAGCAGTTTACAGACACTGGATACGCAGTATTTT
clone_size: few; d_call: .; v_call: TRBV9; j_call: TRBJ2-3; cdr3_aa: CASSVEGRSTDTQYF; cdr3_nt: TGTGCCAGCAGCGTAGAAGGGAGAAGCACAGATACGCAGTATTTT
clone_size: few; d_call: .; v_call: TRBV4-3; j_call: TRBJ2-3; cdr3_aa: CASSQDLGGIDTQYF; cdr3_nt: TGCGCCAGCAGCCAAGATCTTGGAGGGATCGATACGCAGTATTTT
clone_size: few; d_call: TRBD2; v_call: TRBV28; j_call: TRBJ2-1; cdr3_aa: CASSLAGGIYNEQFF; cdr3_nt: TGTGCCAGCAGTCTAGCGGGGGGGATCTACAATGAGCAGTTCTTC
clone_size: .; d_call: TRBD2; v_call: TRBV7-9; j_call: TRBJ2-3; cdr3_aa: CASSSDLAGEGTDTQYF; cdr3_nt: TGTGCCAGCAGCTCGGACCTGGCGGGAGAGGGCACAGATACGCAGTATTTT
clone_size: .; d_call: .; v_call: TRBV2; j_call: TRBJ2-3; cdr3_aa: CASSEAYGGDTQYF; cdr3_nt: TGTGCCAGCAGTGAAGCGTATGGGGGAGATACGCAGTATTTT
clone_size: .; d_call: .; v_call: TRBV29-1; j_call: TRBJ2-1; cdr3_aa: CSVLILGEQFF; cdr3_nt: TGCAGCGTTTTAATCCTCGGGGAGCAGTTCTTC
clone_size: .; d_call: TRBD1; v_call: TRBV27; j_call: TRBJ2-5; cdr3_aa: CASSLSLVGQGARETQYF; cdr3_nt: TGTGCCAGCAGTTTATCCCTCGTGGGACAGGGGGCCAGGGAGACCCAGTACTTC
clone_size: few; d_call: .; v_call: TRBV5-6; j_call: TRBJ2-5; cdr3_aa: CASSLGGGTQYF; cdr3_nt: TGTGCCAGCAGCTTGGGAGGCGGGACCCAGTACTTC
clone_size: few; d_call: .; v_call: TRBV9; j_call: TRBJ2-5; cdr3_aa: CASSADIDGETQYF; cdr3_nt: TGTGCCAGCAGCGCGGACATCGATGGAGAGACCCAGTACTTC
clone_size: .; d_call: TRBD1; v_call: TRBV7-9; j_call: TRBJ2-7; cdr3_aa: CASSPTGGSYEQYF; cdr3_nt: TGTGCCAGCAGCCCAACAGGGGGCTCCTACGAGCAGTACTTC
clone_size: .; d_call: TRBD2; v_call: TRBV4-2; j_call: TRBJ2-7; cdr3_aa: CASRSTSGDAYEQYF; cdr3_nt: TGTGCCAGCAGATCGACTAGCGGGGACGCCTACGAGCAGTACTTC
clone_size: .; d_call: TRBD2; v_call: TRBV13; j_call: TRBJ2-3; cdr3_aa: CASSSLRGGTDTQYF; cdr3_nt: TGTGCCAGCAGCTCATTACGGGGGGGCACAGATACGCAGTATTTT
clone_size: .; d_call: TRBD1; v_call: TRBV28; j_call: TRBJ2-2; cdr3_aa: CASSHRGPRAGELFF; cdr3_nt: TGTGCCAGCAGCCACAGGGGGCCCAGGGCCGGGGAGCTGTTTTTT
clone_size: .; d_call: .; v_call: TRBV28; j_call: TRBJ2-1; cdr3_aa: CASMRDSAARLSYNEQFF; cdr3_nt: TGTGCCAGCATGCGGGACAGTGCCGCTCGACTCTCCTACAATGAGCAGTTCTTC
clone_size: .; d_call: .; v_call: TRBV5-4; j_call: TRBJ1-1; cdr3_aa: CASSRTGGIEAFF; cdr3_nt: TGTGCCAGCAGCCGAACTGGGGGGATTGAAGCTTTCTTT
clone_size: once; d_call: TRBD1; v_call: TRBV27; j_call: TRBJ1-4; cdr3_aa: CASSPGQATNEKLFF; cdr3_nt: TGTGCCAGCAGCCCCGGACAGGCAACCAATGAAAAACTGTTTTTT
clone_size: .; d_call: .; v_call: TRBV30; j_call: TRBJ1-2; cdr3_aa: CAWSVANRGGYTF; cdr3_nt: TGTGCCTGGAGTGTCGCAAACCGGGGCGGCTACACCTTC
clone_size: .; d_call: TRBD1; v_call: TRBV10-3; j_call: TRBJ2-5; cdr3_aa: CAISERGGLGETQYF; cdr3_nt: TGTGCCATCAGTGAGAGAGGGGGCCTAGGAGAGACCCAGTACTTC
clone_size: once; d_call: TRBD2; v_call: TRBV19; j_call: TRBJ2-3; cdr3_aa: CASSMMGLGDTQYF; cdr3_nt: TGTGCCAGTAGTATGATGGGACTAGGAGATACGCAGTATTTT
clone_size: .; d_call: TRBD2; v_call: TRBV5-4; j_call: TRBJ2-2; cdr3_aa: CASSLLRERGTGELFF; cdr3_nt: TGTGCCAGCAGCTTGCTGCGAGAGCGGGGCACCGGGGAGCTGTTTTTT
clone_size: medium-sized; d_call: TRBD2; v_call: TRBV7-9; j_call: TRBJ2-5; cdr3_aa: CASSPRSSGYKGETQYF; cdr3_nt: TGTGCCAGCAGCCCGAGGTCTAGCGGCTACAAGGGAGAGACCCAGTACTTC
clone_size: few; d_call: .; v_call: TRBV29-1; j_call: TRBJ2-1; cdr3_aa: CSVEEGGYNEQFF; cdr3_nt: TGCAGCGTTGAGGAGGGGGGGTACAATGAGCAGTTCTTC
clone_size: .; d_call: .; v_call: TRBV5-1; j_call: TRBJ2-1; cdr3_aa: CASSAVVSLGPNEQFF; cdr3_nt: TGCGCCAGCAGCGCAGTGGTATCTTTAGGGCCCAATGAGCAGTTCTTC
clone_size: few; d_call: .; v_call: TRBV14; j_call: TRBJ1-2; cdr3_aa: CASSPGTIYGYTF; cdr3_nt: TGTGCCAGCAGCCCGGGGACTATTTATGGCTACACCTTC
clone_size: once; d_call: .; v_call: TRBV10-3; j_call: TRBJ1-1; cdr3_aa: CAISESNPARVNTEAFF; cdr3_nt: TGTGCCATCAGTGAATCAAATCCGGCTCGGGTGAACACTGAAGCTTTCTTT
clone_size: .; d_call: .; v_call: TRBV27; j_call: TRBJ2-2; cdr3_aa: CASSPMGNTGELFF; cdr3_nt: TGTGCCAGCAGTCCCATGGGGAACACCGGGGAGCTGTTTTTT
clone_size: few; d_call: TRBD1; v_call: TRBV7-9; j_call: TRBJ2-1; cdr3_aa: CASSLRDRRDEQFF; cdr3_nt: TGTGCCAGCAGCCTCCGGGACAGGAGGGATGAGCAGTTCTTC